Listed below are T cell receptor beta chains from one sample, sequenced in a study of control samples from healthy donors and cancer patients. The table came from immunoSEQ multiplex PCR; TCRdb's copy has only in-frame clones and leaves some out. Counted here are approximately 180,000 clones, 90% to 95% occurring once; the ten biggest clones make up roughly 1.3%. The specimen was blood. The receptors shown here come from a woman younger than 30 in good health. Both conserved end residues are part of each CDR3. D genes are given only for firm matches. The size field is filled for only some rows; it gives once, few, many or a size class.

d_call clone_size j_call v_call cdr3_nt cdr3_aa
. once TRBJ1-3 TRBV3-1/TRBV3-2 TGTGCCAGCAGCCAAGGAATCCCTCCTGGAAACACCATATATTTT CASSQGIPPGNTIYF
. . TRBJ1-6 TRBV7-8 TGTGCCAGCAGCCGCGACAGCTCCTATAATTCACCCCTCCACTTT CASSRDSSYNSPLHF
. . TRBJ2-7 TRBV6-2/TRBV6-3 TGTGCCAGCAGTTACTCGAGCCGGGGAGCCCCTTACGAGCAGTACTTC CASSYSSRGAPYEQYF
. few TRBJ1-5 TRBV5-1 TGCGCCAGCAGCTTGGAAGGGTTTAGCAATCAGCCCCAGCATTTT CASSLEGFSNQPQHF
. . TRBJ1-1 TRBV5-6 TGTGCCAGCAGCTGGGGGAACACTGAAGCTTTCTTT CASSWGNTEAFF
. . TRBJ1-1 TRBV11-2 TGTGCCAGCAGCTTAGATCAGGGCTCGCTTAGTCAACTCTTT CASSLDQGSLSQLF
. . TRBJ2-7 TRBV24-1 TGTGCCACCAGTCCGGGGGCCTACGAGCAGTACTTC CATSPGAYEQYF
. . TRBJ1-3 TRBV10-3 TGTGCCATCAGGAAACAGGAAACTGGAAACACCATATATTTT CAIRKQETGNTIYF
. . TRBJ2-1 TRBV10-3 TGTGCCATCAGTGGAGATAACAATGAGCAGTTCTTC CAISGDNNEQFF
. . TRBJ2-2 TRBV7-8 TGTGCCAGCATACTCAAGACAGGTGCCACCGGGGAGCTGTTTTTT CASILKTGATGELFF
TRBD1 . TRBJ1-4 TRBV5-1 TGCGCCAGCAGCAGCACAGGGGAGGCTAATGAAAAACTGTTTTTT CASSSTGEANEKLFF
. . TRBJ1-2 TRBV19 TGTGCCAGTAGTATTTTGCTCCGGGGTTCTTATGGCTACACCTTC CASSILLRGSYGYTF
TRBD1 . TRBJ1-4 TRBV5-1 TGCGCCAGCAGCCCGACAGGGAGTAGTGAAAAACTGTTTTTT CASSPTGSSEKLFF
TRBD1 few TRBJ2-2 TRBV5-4 TGTGCCAGCAGCTTCAGGGGGATCGGGGAGCTGTTTTTT CASSFRGIGELFF
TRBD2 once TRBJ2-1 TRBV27 TGTGCCAGCAAGACCGGGACTAGCGGGATCAATGAGCAGTTCTTC CASKTGTSGINEQFF
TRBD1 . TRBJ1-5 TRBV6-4 TGTGCCAGCAGGGAAAACAGGGGTGGAGACAATCAGCCCCAGCATTTT CASRENRGGDNQPQHF
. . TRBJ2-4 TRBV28 TGTGCCAGCGCATTATTGGAGGGGATTTCAAAAAACATTCAGTACTTC CASALLEGISKNIQYF
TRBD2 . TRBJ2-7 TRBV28 TGTGCCAGCAGTTCATACCGTAGCGGGAGGGGGTACGAGCAGTACTTC CASSSYRSGRGYEQYF
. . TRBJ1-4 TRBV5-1 TGCGCCAGCAGCCCGGGGAGAGGAGCTAATGAAAAACTGTTTTTT CASSPGRGANEKLFF
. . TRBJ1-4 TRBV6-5 TGTGCCAGCAGGCCGGGAGGGGCCTCTAATGAAAAACTGTTTTTT CASRPGGASNEKLFF
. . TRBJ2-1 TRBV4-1 TGCGCCAGCAGCCAAGTGGACATCCTCTCCTACAATGAGCAGTTCTTC CASSQVDILSYNEQFF
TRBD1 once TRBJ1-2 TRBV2 TGTGCCAGCAGCAAGGGGTCCGGGACAGGGAAGGACTATGGCTACACCTTC CASSKGSGTGKDYGYTF
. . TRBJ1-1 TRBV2 TGTGCCAGCAGTGTAGAAAGGGGTACTGAAGCTTTCTTT CASSVERGTEAFF
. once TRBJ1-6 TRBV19 TGTGCCAGTAGGCAAGGTGACACCTATAATTCACCCCTCCACTTT CASRQGDTYNSPLHF
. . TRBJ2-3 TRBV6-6 TGTGCCAGCACCCTACCGGAGGGGCGGCCAGATACGCAGTATTTT CASTLPEGRPDTQYF
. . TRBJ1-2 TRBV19 TGTGCCAGTAGCCCGGACACTGCCCGGGAGTCTTATGGCTACACCTTC CASSPDTARESYGYTF
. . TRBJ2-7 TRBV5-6 TGTGCCAGCAGCTTGGGCGGGGAGTGGCAGTACTTC CASSLGGEWQYF
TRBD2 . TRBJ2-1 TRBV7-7 TGTGCTAGCAGCTTAGTACTAGCGGGGATACAGTTCTTC CASSLVLAGIQFF
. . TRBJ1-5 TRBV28 TGTGCCAGCAGTTTCCGGTTTCAGGTCAGCAATCAGCCCCAGCATTTT CASSFRFQVSNQPQHF
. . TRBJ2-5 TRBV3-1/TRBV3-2 TGTGCCAGCAGCCCCAGCTCGGTCAGTTACTACCAAGAGACCCAGTACTTC CASSPSSVSYYQETQYF
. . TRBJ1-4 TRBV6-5 TGTGCCAGCAGTCCCCACTGGGGGGAAAAACTGTTTTTT CASSPHWGEKLFF
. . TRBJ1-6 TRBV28 TGTGCCAGCAGTTCTTTAACGCCTTTTAATTCACCCCTCCACTTT CASSSLTPFNSPLHF
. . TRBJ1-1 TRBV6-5 TGTGCCAGCAGCCTAGTCTGGGGGGCTGTTGAAGCTTTCTTT CASSLVWGAVEAFF
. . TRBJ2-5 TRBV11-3 TGTGCCAGCAGCTTGGGGACGGAGACCCAGTACTTC CASSLGTETQYF
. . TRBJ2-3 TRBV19 TGTGCCAGTAGTATCTGGACAGACCGTGACACAGATACGCAGTATTTT CASSIWTDRDTDTQYF
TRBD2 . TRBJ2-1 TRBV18 TGTGCCAGCTCAGAATCGGGAGGGTGGGCCTACAATGAGCAGTTCTTC CASSESGGWAYNEQFF
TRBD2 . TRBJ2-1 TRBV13 TGTGCCAGCAGCTTAGGGGTACTAGCGGGTTCGAATGAGCAGTTCTTC CASSLGVLAGSNEQFF
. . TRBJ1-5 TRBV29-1 TGCAGCGTTATCTGGGTCTCGGGTCAGCCCCAGCATTTT CSVIWVSGQPQHF
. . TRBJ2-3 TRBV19 TGTGCCAGTAGTATATACAGGAGCACAGATACGCAGTATTTT CASSIYRSTDTQYF
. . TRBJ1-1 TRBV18 TGTGCCAGCTCACCGGGGGGCACGGGTTACACTGAAGCTTTCTTT CASSPGGTGYTEAFF
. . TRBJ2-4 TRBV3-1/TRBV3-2 TGTGCCAGCAGCCAAGATAGACTGATGGGCATTCAGTACTTC CASSQDRLMGIQYF
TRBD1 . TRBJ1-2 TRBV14 TGTGCCAGCAGCCAAGTGGACAGGGGATTTGGGGGCTACACCTTC CASSQVDRGFGGYTF